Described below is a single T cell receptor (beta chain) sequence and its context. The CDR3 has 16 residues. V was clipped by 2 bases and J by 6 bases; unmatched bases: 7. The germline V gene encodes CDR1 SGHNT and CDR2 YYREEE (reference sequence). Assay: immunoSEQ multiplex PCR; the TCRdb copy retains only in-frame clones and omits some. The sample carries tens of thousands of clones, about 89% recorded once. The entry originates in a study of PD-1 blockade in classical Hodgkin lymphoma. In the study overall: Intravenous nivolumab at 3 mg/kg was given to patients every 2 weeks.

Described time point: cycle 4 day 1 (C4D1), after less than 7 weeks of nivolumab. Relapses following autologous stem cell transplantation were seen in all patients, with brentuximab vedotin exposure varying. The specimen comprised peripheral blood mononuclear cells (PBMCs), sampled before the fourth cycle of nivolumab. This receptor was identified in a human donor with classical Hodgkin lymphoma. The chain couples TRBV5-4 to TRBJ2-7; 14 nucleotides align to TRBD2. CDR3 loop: CASSFGLAGGSGEQYF. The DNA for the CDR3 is TGTGCCAGCAGCTTCGGACTAGCGGGGGGATCGGGCGAGCAGTACTTC.